Shown below are 18 T cell receptor beta chains from a single sample sequenced in a study of blood T cell repertoires in COVID-19. Clones were read by immunoSEQ multiplex PCR, and TCRdb kept only the in-frame ones, dropping some. The table includes 150,000 to 200,000 clones, roughly 84% detected once. The sample comprised peripheral blood. The receptors shown here come from a person aged 65-85 years with COVID-19, enrolled during active disease.

As concerns this clone: The same CDR3 is also encoded by other DNA sequences in this sample. The rearrangement joins TRBV5-1 to TRBJ1-1, with a possible D match to TRBD1 (6 bases). The CDR3 is 13 residues long. Germline lookup yields CDR1 SGHRS and CDR2 YFSETQ. V gave up 4 bases and J gave up 1 base, with 8 bases separating them. CDR3 in DNA: TGCGCCAGCAGCCAACAGGGGAACACTGAAGCTTTCTTT. Translated, it gives CASSQQGNTEAFF.

This sequence joins TRBV7-9 and TRBJ2-1, with D tentatively TRBD1 (5 bases). V lost 6 bases to trimming and J lost 4 bases, with 10 bases between them. Germline CDR1 reads SEHNR; CDR2 reads FQNEAQ (reference sequence). CDR3 length: 13 amino acids. CDR3 sequence reads: CASSSGQYNEQFF. In nucleotides, the CDR3 is TGTGCCAGCAGTTCAGGACAATACAATGAGCAGTTCTTC.

V usage is TRBV7-9 and J usage is TRBJ2-2; D remains ambiguous. Trimming left V 8 bases short and J 0 bases short, with 13 bases between. Per the germline V gene, CDR1 is SEHNR and CDR2 is FQNEAQ (reference sequence). The CDR3 spans 15 residues. CDR3 sequence: CASQVFSANTGELFF. The CDR3 DNA is TGTGCCAGCCAGGTTTTTTCAGCGAACACCGGGGAGCTGTTTTTT.

This clone appeared a few times. This chain uses TRBV7-9 with TRBJ2-1, with 8 bases aligning to TRBD1. CDR1 and CDR2 from the germline V gene are SEHNR and FQNEAQ (reference sequence). This CDR3 spans 17 amino acids. Losses at the gene ends were 2 bases for V and 8 bases for J; bases not matched to a gene: 14. The CDR3, as DNA: TGTGCCAGCAGCTTAACCCCGACCTGGACAGGGAATGATGAGCAGTTCTTC. This encodes CASSLTPTWTGNDEQFF. Full variable domain (remainder filled in from reference TRBV7-9 and TRBJ2-1): DTGVSQNPRHKITKRGQNVTFRCDPISEHNRLYWYRQTLGQGPEFLTYFQNEAQLEKSRLLSDRFSAERPKGSFSTLEIQRTEQGDSAMYLCASSLTPTWTGNDEQFFGPGTRLTVL.

The chain employs TRBV28 and TRBJ2-2; 8 positions agree with TRBD2. Trimming took 8 bases from V and 2 from J; bases not matched to a gene: 13. The CDR3 loop spans 17 amino acids. CDR1 is MDHEN, CDR2 SYDVKM, per germline. The CDR3 nucleotides read TGTGCCAGCGTTAGGGTAGCGGGGATTATTAACACCGGGGAGCTGTTTTTT. This gives the protein CASVRVAGIINTGELFF.

This clone was picked up a small number of times. The gene calls are TRBV13 and TRBJ1-1, with a possible D match to TRBD1 (5 bases). From germline, CDR1 is PRHDT and CDR2 FYEKMQ (reference sequence). There are 14 residues in the CDR3. The V end lost 7 bases, the J end lost 4 bases, and 16 bases lay between the germline ends. This CDR3 reads CASTGLGSRTEAFF. As DNA, the CDR3 is TGTGCCAGCACAGGGTTGGGTAGTCGCACTGAAGCTTTCTTT. Full variable domain (rest looked up from reference TRBV13 and TRBJ1-1): AAGVIQSPRHLIKEKRETATLKCYPIPRHDTVYWYQQGPGQDPQFLISFYEKMQSDKGSIPDRFSAQQFSDYHSELNMSSLELGDSALYFCASTGLGSRTEAFFGQGTRLTVV.

The chain recombines TRBV14 with TRBJ2-3; 7 nucleotides match TRBD1. The CDR3 length is 17 residues. Germline V gene data show CDR1 as SGHDN and CDR2 as FVKESK. With V trimmed by 4 bases and J by 4 bases, 14 bases remained unmatched. As DNA, the CDR3 is TGTGCCAGCAGCCTCCGAAGGACCAGGGGGATGGCAGATACGCAGTATTTT. Translation gives CASSLRRTRGMADTQYF.

The chain recombines TRBV19 with TRBJ2-1; 8 positions agree with TRBD2. Germline CDR1 and CDR2: LNHDA and SQIVND (reference sequence). J was trimmed by 2 bases and V by 7 bases; bases with no gene match: 4. The CDR3 runs to 14 residues. DNA of the CDR3: TGTGCCAGTACCAGCGGGAGTCCCTACAATGAGCAGTTCTTC. It encodes CASTSGSPYNEQFF.

The chain recombines TRBV7-9 with TRBJ1-2, with 7 bases that match TRBD1. V was clipped by 1 base and J by 2 bases; unmatched bases: 1. This CDR3 has 14 residues. Per the germline V gene, CDR1 is SEHNR and CDR2 is FQNEAQ (reference sequence). The CDR3 sequence is CASSLETGNYGYTF. The CDR3 region has the DNA TGTGCCAGCAGCTTAGAGACAGGGAACTATGGCTACACCTTC.

Turning to this clone: This may come from a read error, since a much larger clone is one base off. This sample also contains other DNA sequences that code for the same CDR3. The chain combines TRBV7-2 with TRBJ2-5; TRBD2 matches 7 bases. Germline V gene sequence: CDR1 SGHTA, CDR2 FQGNSA. The CDR3 runs 15 residues. CDR3 in DNA: TGCGCCAGCAGCTATTCACAGACTAGCACCGAGACCCAGTACTTC. It yields the protein CASSYSQTSTETQYF.

The rearrangement uses TRBV15 and TRBJ1-5; D is unresolved. V dropped 5 bases and J dropped 6 bases, with 2 bases sitting between them. Germline V gene lookup returns CDR1 LNHNV and CDR2 YYDKDF (reference sequence). The CDR3 is made up of 10 amino acids. CDR3 DNA sequence: TGTGCCACCAGCCTTCAGCCCCAGCATTTT. Amino acid sequence: CATSLQPQHF.

This chain uses TRBV2 with TRBJ2-1; D may be TRBD2 (5 bases). V was shortened by 0 bases and J by 9 bases, with 9 bases between the two germline ends. There are 13 residues in the CDR3. Germline V gene data show CDR1 as SNHLY and CDR2 as FYNNEI. CDR3: CASSEAGGGEQFF. CDR3 nucleotides: TGTGCCAGCAGTGAAGCCGGAGGCGGTGAGCAGTTCTTC.

The V gene is TRBV3-1 (or the pseudogene TRBV3-2), the J gene TRBJ1-2, with TRBD1 matching 9 bases. Germline trimming cut 2 bases from V and 4 bases from J; bases unmatched to any gene: 8. Germline assignment: CDR1 LGHDT and CDR2 YNNKEL (reference sequence). This CDR3 has 16 residues. The CDR3 DNA follows: TGTGCCAGCAGCCAAAATACAGGGGGCTTTGGCTATGGCTACACCTTC. Translating it yields CASSQNTGGFGYGYTF.

The CDR3: CASRRADTGELFF. In DNA form, the CDR3 reads TGTGCCAGCAGGCGTGCGGACACCGGGGAGCTGTTTTTT. The chain employs TRBV7-2 and TRBJ2-2; no definite D call. From germline, CDR1 is SGHTA and CDR2 FQGNSA. The CDR3 loop spans 13 amino acids. The germline V and J ends were trimmed by 6 bases and 3 bases, with 8 bases remaining between them.

The chain employs TRBV5-1 and TRBJ2-3; tentative D call: TRBD2 (6 bases). CDR3 length: 14 residues. Per the germline V gene, CDR1 is SGHRS and CDR2 is YFSETQ. Trimming stripped 4 bases from V and 6 bases from J, with 15 bases between. The CDR3 coding sequence is TGCGCCAGCAGCGTAGATCCGGGACTTGATACGCAGTATTTT. It translates to CASSVDPGLDTQYF.

This clone was counted a single time. J is TRBJ2-1 and V is TRBV28, with D perhaps TRBD1 (7 bases). V was cut by 2 bases and J by 5 bases, with 16 bases left in between. The CDR3 extends over 16 amino acids. The germline V gene encodes CDR1 MDHEN and CDR2 SYDVKM. The CDR3 nucleotides are TGTGCCAGCAGTTTAACGCAGGGGGGTTTGCACAATGAGCAGTTCTTC. Translated: CASSLTQGGLHNEQFF.

This clone came up once. The rearrangement links TRBV4-1 to TRBJ1-5; 7 bases line up with TRBD1. V was pared by 3 bases and J by 4 bases, with 6 bases of the junction left unmatched. This CDR3 is built from 15 residues. Germline CDR1 MGHRA, CDR2 YSYEKL. CDR3 nucleotide sequence: TGCGCCAGCAGCCATGTCGACAGGGATAATCAGCCCCAGCATTTT. Protein: CASSHVDRDNQPQHF.

The CDR3 DNA reads as TGTGCCAGCAGCTTAGACGTCTCCACGGCGGGTACGCAGTATTTT. The encoded protein is CASSLDVSTAGTQYF. The V and J genes are TRBV7-2 and TRBJ2-3; tentative D call: TRBD2 (5 bases). This CDR3 region has 15 residues. V lost 1 base and J 8 bases, leaving 16 bases between the germline ends. Germline assignment: CDR1 SGHTA and CDR2 FQGNSA. Based on the CDR3 plus reference TRBV7-2 and TRBJ2-3, the full variable domain is GAGVSQSPSNKVTEKGKDVELRCDPISGHTALYWYRQSLGQGLEFLIYFQGNSAPDKSGLPSDRFSAERTGGSVSTLTIQRTQQEDSAVYLCASSLDVSTAGTQYFGPGTRLTVL.